This TCR beta chain was captured by sequencing in a study of CD8 T cells in Susac syndrome. Findings and caveats of the study: Clonal expansion did not appear in Susac syndrome CD4+ T cell repertoires.

CDR1 is GTSNPN, CDR2 SVGIG, per germline (reference sequence). V shed 0 bases, J shed 1 base, and the junction held 2 bases outside the gene matches. The CDR3 is 14 amino acids. With regard to this clonotype: As yet, its antigen is unknown.

The authors reverse transcribed about 0.5 to 1 ug RNA with random hexamers. TCRdb fed the immunoSEQ multiplex PCR reads into MiXCR, producing one record per CDR3 protein. The repertoire consists of more than 200,000 distinct CDR3 sequences, with around 93% occurring once and the leading ten covering 0.15% to 0.2%. V usage is TRBV30 and J usage is TRBJ2-7; 8 bases map to TRBD1. Sequences were obtained from CD4+ T cells from PBMCs. The source of this sequence is a human donor with Susac syndrome. The CDR3 reads CAWSVRDRSYEQYF. The CDR3 DNA reads TGTGCCTGGAGTGTTCGGGACAGGTCCTACGAGCAGTACTTC.